This T cell receptor beta chain is from a study of T-cell reconstitution after alpha-beta-depleted transplantation in children. General study points: For some patients, TCRbeta diversity was high at day 60 because of recipient T cells and thymic progenitors that survived. There were reportedly several hundred expanded graft clones from which alpha-beta T cells came about two months after transplant. T-cell counts and diversity at one year following transplant were attributed mainly to newly produced T cells.

This clonotype was recorded a few times. Antigen: not known. V gave up 10 bases and J gave up 8 bases; unmatched junction bases: 5. This CDR3 has 11 amino acids. Germline-derived CDR1 and CDR2 are MNHEY and SMNVEV (reference sequence). Unique molecular identifiers were incorporated into the prepared TCRbeta library. TCRdb analysed the PCR reads with MiXCR anew, one entry per CDR3 protein. The table shows hundreds of thousands of distinct CDR3 sequences, with about a sixth occurring only once. The gene calls are TRBV27 and TRBJ2-4; 7 bases line up with TRBD1. The sample in question was PBMCs, mostly from graft donor cells, obtained 360 days after TCRalphabeta/CD19-depleted stem cell transplant. This clonotype was obtained from a male patient between 2 and 9 years old who had a stem cell transplant for acute lymphoblastic leukemia, so the T cells may come from the graft donor. The CDR3 coding sequence is TGTGCCACCTCAACAGGGGACATTCAGTACTTC. The encoded protein is CATSTGDIQYF.